What follows is one T cell receptor beta chain and its context. Trimming took off 4 bases at V and 0 bases at J, with 22 bases between the two ends. Germline CDR1 is SGHRS and CDR2 is YFSETQ. There are 18 residues in the CDR3. These data come from a study of blood T cell repertoires in COVID-19. Across the whole study: There were acute and convalescent COVID-19 samples, and they came from the United States, Italy and Spain. Sources were T cells, B-cell-depleted T cells, or PBMCs; the material itself was cDNA or gDNA.

Study processing details: Cell counts per sample came from amplifying reference gene primers. The assay was immunoSEQ multiplex PCR, and TCRdb's table has in-frame clones only and misses some. V and J calls and clone size are given by that table; D and trimming were obtained from the DNA. This table holds about 110,000 clones, around 82% found once. What was sequenced was peripheral blood. The sequence was obtained from a human donor in a cohort sampled during active or convalescent COVID-19. This chain uses TRBV5-1 with TRBJ1-2; D is uncertain. CDR3 DNA: TGCGCCAGCAGCCTGTCGTGGGCACCCCTTGATCCTAACTATGGCTACACCTTC. This sequence encodes CASSLSWAPLDPNYGYTF.